This T cell receptor beta chain was identified during a study of blood T cell repertoires in COVID-19 (dated by TCRdb to about 2020). With respect to the entire study: The collaborator samples originated in the United States, Italy and Spain and spanned the acute and convalescent phases of COVID-19. A de-identified subject ID, COVID-19 status, age in years and sex were almost always included in the sample metadata. Where available, HLA class I and class II types were obtained from metadata supplied by the sample provider rather than from assay-based typing. Deeply sampled blood TCRbeta repertoires from subjects exposed to, actively infected with, or recovered from COVID-19 were included in the dataset. The samples were drawn from two sources: the first 160 participants of the ongoing ImmuneRACE study, and over 1,000 subjects contributed by 6 global collaborators. The material from the prospective study consisted of cDNA or gDNA derived from T cells, B-cell-depleted T cells, or PBMCs. The repertoires were released in a freely available public database meant as a resource for research on the immune response to SARS-CoV-2. Results the study describes overall, beyond this receptor: The amount of clinical and demographic metadata varied by source and participant and was provided uncurated.

TCRbeta CDR3 regions were amplified from genomic DNA by means of the immunoSEQ Assay, a bias-controlled multiplex PCR. As for the original processing: The number of nucleated cells in each sample was estimated from the amplification of reference gene primers within the assay. To quantify the absolute abundance of each unique TCRbeta CDR3 rearrangement, sequence reads were collapsed and filtered. For each sample, productive Simpson clonality was calculated by taking the square root of Simpson's diversity index across productive rearrangements. TCRdb carries this immuneACCESS record with in-frame sequences only. Its versions omit some clonotypes, under half of them owing to an unresolved V gene in the studies checked, with the rest unexplained. V and J calls and clone size are copied from that table; D and trimming were computed from the DNA. Counted in this sample were 300,000 to 400,000 clones; around 90% of them appeared once. Roughly 3.1% of the sample comes from the top ten.

The collaborating institutions used their own protocols to collect whole blood in K2EDTA tubes. For TCRbeta analysis, collaborator samples were shipped as frozen whole blood, as isolated PBMCs, or as DNA extracted from either sample type. Note on this clone: Its antigen target is currently unknown. The sample holds no much larger clone one base away, and base qualities are not on file.

For this chain, trimming is 2 bases at the V end and 6 bases at the J end, and the number of junction bases without a gene match is 4. Reading from cysteine to phenylalanine, the CDR3 counts 15 amino acids. Just CDR3 DNA is preserved here, 45 bases in frame from base 1. CDR1 and CDR2 (KGHDR, SFDVKD) derive from the germline V gene. Input material: peripheral blood. The chain is encoded by TRBV24-1 joined to TRBJ2-1, with TRBD2 matching 9 junction bases. The receptor was derived from a human donor in a cohort sampled during active COVID-19. The CDR3 reads as follows: CATSDSASGTNEQFF. The DNA sequence is TGTGCCACCAGTGATTCGGCTAGCGGGACCAATGAGCAGTTCTTC.